This T cell receptor beta chain originates from a study of T cell responses to AZD1222 COVID-19 vaccine. Repertoires were generated with immunoSEQ multiplex PCR, while TCRdb's copy carries only in-frame clones and drops some. The table includes some 80,000 clones, 90% detected once. Germline CDR1 and CDR2: MGHDK and SYGVNS. Trimming left V 4 bases short and J 3 bases short, with 9 bases between. The CDR3 length is 13 residues. This receptor was identified in an adult in good health. The starting material was peripheral blood, obtained on day 0 of AZD1222 vaccination. The rearrangement links TRBV25-1 to TRBJ1-2; D call uncertain. The DNA for the CDR3 is TGTGCCAGCAGTGTCGGATTTGACTATGGCTACACCTTC. It translates to CASSVGFDYGYTF.